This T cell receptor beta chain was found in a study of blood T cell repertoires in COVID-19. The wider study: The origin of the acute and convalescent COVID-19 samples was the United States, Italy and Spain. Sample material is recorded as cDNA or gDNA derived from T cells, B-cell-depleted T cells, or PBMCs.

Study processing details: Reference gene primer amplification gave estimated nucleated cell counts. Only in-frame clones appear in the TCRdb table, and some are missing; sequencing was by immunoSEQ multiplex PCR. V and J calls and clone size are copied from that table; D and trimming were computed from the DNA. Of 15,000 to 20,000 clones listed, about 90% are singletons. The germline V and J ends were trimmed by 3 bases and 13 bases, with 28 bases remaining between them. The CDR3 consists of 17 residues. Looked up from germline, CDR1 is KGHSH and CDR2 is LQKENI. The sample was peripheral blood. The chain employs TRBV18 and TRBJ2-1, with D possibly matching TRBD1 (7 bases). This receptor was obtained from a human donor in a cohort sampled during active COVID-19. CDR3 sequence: CASSPPNSDRTGDIQFF. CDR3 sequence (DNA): TGTGCCAGCTCACCTCCGAATTCGGACAGGACGGGGGATATTCAGTTCTTC.